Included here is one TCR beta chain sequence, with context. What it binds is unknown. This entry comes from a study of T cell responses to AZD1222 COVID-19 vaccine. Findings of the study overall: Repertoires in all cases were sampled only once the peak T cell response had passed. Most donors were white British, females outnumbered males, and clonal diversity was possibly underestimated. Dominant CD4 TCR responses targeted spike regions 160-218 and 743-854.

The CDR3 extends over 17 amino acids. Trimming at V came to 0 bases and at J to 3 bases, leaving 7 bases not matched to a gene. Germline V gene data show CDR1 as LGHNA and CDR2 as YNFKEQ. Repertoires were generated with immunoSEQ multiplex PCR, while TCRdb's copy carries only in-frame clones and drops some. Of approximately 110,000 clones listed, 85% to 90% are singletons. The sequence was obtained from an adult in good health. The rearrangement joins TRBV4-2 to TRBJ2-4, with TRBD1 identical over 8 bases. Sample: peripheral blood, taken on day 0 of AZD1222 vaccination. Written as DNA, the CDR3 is TGTGCCAGCAGCCAAGATCTCCAGGGGGCCGGCAAAAACATTCAGTACTTC. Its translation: CASSQDLQGAGKNIQYF.